A selection of T cell receptor beta chains follows, all from one sample in a study of cytomegalovirus exposure and HLA in healthy donors. Produced via immunoSEQ multiplex PCR; TCRdb's table is partial and in-frame only. Of hundreds of thousands of clones in the sample, 75% to 90% are singletons; the top ten hold 0.83%. The specimen sequenced was PBMCs. The source is a woman between 18 and 29 years old in good health and CMV-seronegative. Each CDR3 is given without its conserved first and last residue. Clone size is not always given. Where it is, it says once, few, many or a class for expanded clones.

>.|TRBV7-2
ASSLFNSKGYT
>.|TRBV2
ASHAGWGGGTDTQY
>.|TRBV6-5
ASSYVGGTNYGYT
>.|TRBV2
ASSEQGEIYEQY
>.|TRBV6-1
ASSVEAGGYNEQF
>.|TRBV19
ATCGGGSPYEQY
>.|TRBV30
AWSADRTYSNQPQH
>.|TRBV6-5
ASSYSIGGGGNGYT
>once|TRBV28
ASSPGTANYGYT
>.|TRBV9
ASSPFSGGGNEQY
>.|TRBV14
ASSQGGQGRWYEQY
>.|TRBV7-8
ASSADRRYGYT
>.|TRBV5-4
ASSLGQVELF